The 10 T cell receptor beta chains presented below share a single source sample, sequenced in a study of T cells after yellow fever vaccination. TCRdb reanalysed the 5' RACE reads using MiXCR and keeps one entry per CDR3 protein. The table records some 260,000 distinct CDR3 sequences, about 5.2% of them present only once. The specimen was CD4+ T cells sorted from PBMCs, collected on the day of the yellow fever booster vaccination. These TCRs come from a man younger than 30 who received the YFV17D yellow fever vaccine.

This clonotype has more than one count but fewer than ten. The chain uses TRBV5-4 and TRBJ2-5; D is possibly TRBD2 (5 bases). Trimming took 3 bases from V and 5 from J, leaving 14 bases between them. The CDR3 consists of 14 residues. From germline, CDR1 is SGHNT and CDR2 YYREEE (reference sequence). CDR3 sequence: CASSSGTFGETQYF. Written as DNA, the CDR3 is TGTGCCAGCAGCTCGGGAACCTTCGGGGAGACCCAGTACTTC.

The genes are TRBV9 and TRBJ2-2, with D perhaps being TRBD1 or TRBD2 (5 bases each). Per germline, CDR1 SGDLS and CDR2 YYNGEE. The CDR3 runs to 14 residues. V was shortened by 3 bases and J by 6 bases, with 12 bases between the two germline ends. For the CDR3, the DNA is TGTGCCAGCAGCGCACCTCCGGGACCCGGGGAGCTGTTTTTT. It yields the protein CASSAPPGPGELFF.

There are many counts of this clonotype. The chain joins TRBV6-6 to TRBJ1-5; D is unclear. V was pared by 6 bases and J by 0 bases, with 9 bases between. The CDR3 length is 14 residues. Germline-derived CDR1 and CDR2 are MNHNY and SVGAGI (reference sequence). The CDR3 is CASSPSDSNQPQHF. The DNA of the CDR3 is TGTGCCAGCAGCCCCAGCGATAGCAATCAGCCCCAGCATTTT.

The chain joins TRBV28 to TRBJ2-7; weak D call: TRBD1 (6 bases). CDR3 length: 14 amino acids. Deletions cut 7 bases from V and 4 bases from J, with 17 bases between. CDR1 is MDHEN, CDR2 SYDVKM, per germline. The CDR3 DNA reads as TGTGCCAGCACCCCCTCGGGACACACATACGAGCAGTACGTC. Its protein product is CASTPSGHTYEQYV.

The chain recombines TRBV6-2 or TRBV6-3 with TRBJ1-2; D remains unclear. The CDR3 consists of 13 residues. Germline V gene sequence: CDR1 MNHEY, CDR2 SVGEGT. The V and J ends lost 2 bases and 5 bases respectively, with 9 bases between them. The CDR3 loop is CASSYVAQYGYTF. In DNA, the CDR3 is TGTGCCAGCAGTTACGTGGCGCAATATGGCTACACCTTC.

For this clonotype: Since the CDR3 does not end with the conserved phenylalanine or tryptophan, this likely comes from a read error. V usage is TRBV2 and J usage is TRBJ1-4; 8 positions match TRBD1. Looked up from germline, CDR1 is SNHLY and CDR2 is FYNNEI. Trimming removed 4 bases from V and 6 bases from J; junction bases left unmatched: 7. This CDR3 has 15 residues. DNA of the CDR3: TGTGCCAGCAGTGCACAGGGGGTGTATGATGAAAAACTGTTTCTT. Translation gives CASSAQGVYDEKLFL.

This chain uses TRBV11-2 with TRBJ2-3; no clear D. Between the trimmed V and J ends, which lost 5 bases and 2 bases, there was a span of 17 bases. The germline gives CDR1 SGHAT, CDR2 FQNNGV. The CDR3 consists of 16 residues. The CDR3 sequence is CASSLFTRVHTDTQYF. The DNA for the CDR3 is TGTGCCAGCAGCCTATTTACCCGTGTCCACACAGATACGCAGTATTTT.

This clonotype was seen more than once but under ten times. The chain is built from TRBV20-1 and TRBJ2-7; possible D gene TRBD2, 5 bases. Germline V gene data show CDR1 as DFQATT and CDR2 as SNEGSKA (reference sequence). This CDR3 is 14 amino acids long. V was cut by 0 bases and J by 5 bases, with 14 bases left in between. The DNA for the CDR3 is TGCAGTGCTAGAGATGCCCGGGGTGGCAACGAGCAGTACTTC. Translated: CSARDARGGNEQYF.

The sample holds a few counts of this clonotype. This rearrangement joins TRBV7-3 to TRBJ2-5, with D maybe TRBD2 (5 bases). Trimming took 3 bases from V and 4 from J, leaving 12 bases between them. The CDR3 sequence is 14 residues long. The germline V gene encodes CDR1 SGHTA and CDR2 FQGTGA. The CDR3 loop reads CASSFGPGLETQYF. DNA of the CDR3: TGTGCCAGCAGCTTCGGCCCGGGGTTAGAGACCCAGTACTTC.

The chain's CDR3 is CASTSLQGAGETQYF. CDR3 bases: TGTGCCAGCACCTCTCTACAGGGGGCTGGGGAGACCCAGTACTTC. V gene TRBV5-6 combines with J gene TRBJ2-5; 9 bases are shared with TRBD1. This CDR3 region has 15 residues. Trimming cost V 6 bases and J 5 bases; bases outside gene matches: 11. From germline, CDR1 is SGHDT and CDR2 YYEEEE.